This TCR beta chain was observed in a study of T-cell reconstitution after alpha-beta-depleted transplantation in children (dated by TCRdb to 2015 to 2016). About the full investigation: Using TCR repertoire profiling, the study followed T-cell immune reconstitution in a quantitative way in children after TCRalphabeta/CD19-depleted allogeneic hematopoietic cell transplantation.

This clonotype was counted many times. Its recognized antigen is unknown. Base qualities are missing; no much larger clone stands one base away. V and J lose 5 bases and 2 bases, and a span of 17 bases separates them. Reading the germline V gene gives CDR1 SGDLS and CDR2 YYNGEE. The CDR3 contains 16 residues, cysteine and phenylalanine counted. The only DNA kept is the CDR3, 48 bases in frame from the first base. The receptor library was made with PCR. Sequencing used an Illumina HiSeq 2500. To normalize quantification of the TCRbeta repertoire, the TCR libraries were built with molecular barcoding that relied on unique molecular identifiers. TCRdb ran its own pipeline on the public reads, namely fastp trimming at Q25 and MiXCR clone calling, and kept in-frame beta chains. A single entry per CDR3 protein holds the most common genes and DNA from its merged rows. In all, the sample holds about 230,000 distinct CDR3 sequences, and 9.5% to 15% of those were seen once. Clones ranked in the top ten supply over 2.5% of the sample.

In this chain, TRBV9 is recombined with TRBJ1-3; too little of a D gene remains to name it. The sample consisted of PBMCs from the stem cell graft donor, taken from the stem cell graft. This receptor was identified in a human donor who donated a stem cell graft to a child with acute lymphoblastic leukemia. The CDR3 protein is CASSLSWSVAGNTIYF. The bases read TGTGCCAGCAGTCTCAGTTGGAGCGTAGCTGGAAACACCATATATTTT.